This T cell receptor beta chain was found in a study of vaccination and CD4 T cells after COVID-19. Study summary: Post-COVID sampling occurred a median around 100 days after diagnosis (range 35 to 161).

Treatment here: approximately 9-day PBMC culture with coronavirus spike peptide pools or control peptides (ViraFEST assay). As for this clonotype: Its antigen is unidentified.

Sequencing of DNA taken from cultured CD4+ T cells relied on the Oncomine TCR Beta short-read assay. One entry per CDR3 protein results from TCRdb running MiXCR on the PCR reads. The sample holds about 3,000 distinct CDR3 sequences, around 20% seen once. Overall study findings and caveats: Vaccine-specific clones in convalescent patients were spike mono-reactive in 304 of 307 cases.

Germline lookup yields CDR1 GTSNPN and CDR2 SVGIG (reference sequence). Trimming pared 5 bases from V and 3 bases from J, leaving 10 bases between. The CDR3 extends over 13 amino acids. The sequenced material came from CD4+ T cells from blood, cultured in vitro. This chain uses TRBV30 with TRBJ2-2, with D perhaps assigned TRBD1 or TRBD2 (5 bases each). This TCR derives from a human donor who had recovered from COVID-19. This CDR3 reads CAWGRGHTGELFF. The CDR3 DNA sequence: TGTGCCTGGGGCCGGGGCCACACCGGGGAGCTGTTTTTT.